This TCR beta chain emerged from a study of CD8 T cells in Susac syndrome. CD8+ and CD4+ T cells circulating in blood were sequenced for TCR beta. The multiple sclerosis controls were treatment-naive patients with relapsing-remitting disease that was stable or active. This CDR3 contains 14 residues. The V gene's germline CDR1 is MNHEY and CDR2 SVGAGI. V shed 5 bases and J shed 3 bases, with 11 bases lying between them. The study's findings and limits: The study's TCR sequencing and HLA analysis drew on a certain number of individuals. That number was acknowledged as relatively small.

This clonotype has only a few counts. Its antigen is not identified. Reverse transcription of roughly 0.45 to 1 ug RNA used random hexamers. The method of amplification for TCR beta CDR3 was immunoSEQ multiplex PCR, covering 54 Vbeta and 13 Jbeta. From the immunoSEQ multiplex PCR reads, TCRdb called clonotypes with MiXCR, one entry per CDR3 protein. Of 350,000 to 550,000 distinct CDR3 sequences in the sample, approximately 89% were seen once. The sequence was obtained from a human donor with multiple sclerosis. The specimen sequenced was CD8+ T cells from PBMCs. This chain joins TRBV6-5 and TRBJ1-5, with TRBD1 as a possible D gene (5 bases). The CDR3 DNA reads as TGTGCCAGCAGTCACAACAGGAACAATCAGCCCCAGCATTTT. Its protein product is CASSHNRNNQPQHF.